Described below is a single T cell receptor beta chain sequence and its context. These data come from a study of cytomegalovirus exposure and HLA in healthy donors. The V gene lost 4 bases and the J gene lost 0 bases, with 10 bases spanning the gap. Germline assignment: CDR1 MNHEY and CDR2 SMNVEV (reference sequence). The CDR3 totals 14 residues. Libraries were prepared by immunoSEQ multiplex PCR; TCRdb keeps only in-frame clonotypes and omits some of them. Among fewer than 75,000 clones, roughly 92% were seen once, and the ten largest hold about 1.9%. The chain employs TRBV27 and TRBJ2-7; a weak D match, TRBD1 (6 bases). The source is a woman aged 18-29 years in good health and CMV-seropositive. The sequencing sample was made of PBMCs. DNA for the CDR3: TGTGCCAGCAGTTCCTGGACAGACTCCTACGAGCAGTACTTC. It codes for CASSSWTDSYEQYF.